This TCR beta chain was recovered during a study of blood T cell repertoires in COVID-19. Across the whole study: T cells, B-cell-depleted T cells, or PBMCs provided the cDNA or gDNA that served as material.

V was clipped by 10 bases and J by 1 base; unmatched bases: 2. CDR3 length: 13 residues. Germline assignment: CDR1 KGHDR and CDR2 SFDVKD. As handled by the study authors: Reference gene primer amplification gave estimated nucleated cell counts. Method: immunoSEQ multiplex PCR; TCRdb's copy keeps in-frame clones and lacks some. V and J calls and clone size come straight from that table; D and trimming were deduced from the DNA. Among about 62,000 clones listed, around 87% were seen once. The sequenced material came from peripheral blood. V and J are TRBV24-1 and TRBJ2-5, with 10 bases lining up with TRBD1. The receptor was isolated from a man between 70 and 80 years old with acute or convalescent COVID-19. CDR3 coding DNA: TGTGCCACGGGACAGGGGAGCCAAGAGACCCAGTACTTC. Translating gives CATGQGSQETQYF.